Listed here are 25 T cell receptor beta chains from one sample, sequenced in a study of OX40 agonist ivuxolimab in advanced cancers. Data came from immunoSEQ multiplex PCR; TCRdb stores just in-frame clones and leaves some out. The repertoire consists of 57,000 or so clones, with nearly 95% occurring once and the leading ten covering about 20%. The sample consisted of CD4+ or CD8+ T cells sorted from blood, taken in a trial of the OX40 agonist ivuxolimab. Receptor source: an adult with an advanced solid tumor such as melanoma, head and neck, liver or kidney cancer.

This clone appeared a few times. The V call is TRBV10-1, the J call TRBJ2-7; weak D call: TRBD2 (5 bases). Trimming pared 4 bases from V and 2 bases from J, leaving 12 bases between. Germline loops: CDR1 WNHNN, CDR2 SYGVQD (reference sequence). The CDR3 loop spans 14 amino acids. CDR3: CASSVSWRAYEQYF. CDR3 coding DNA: TGCGCCAGCAGTGTAAGTTGGCGGGCCTACGAGCAGTACTTC.

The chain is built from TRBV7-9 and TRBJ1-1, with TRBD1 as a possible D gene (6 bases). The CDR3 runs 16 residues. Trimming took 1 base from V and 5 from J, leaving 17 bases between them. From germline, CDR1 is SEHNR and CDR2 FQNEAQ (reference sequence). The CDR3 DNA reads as TGTGCCAGCAGCTTAGAGGGGGGTGATCCTCTGACTGAAGCTTTCTTT. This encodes CASSLEGGDPLTEAFF.

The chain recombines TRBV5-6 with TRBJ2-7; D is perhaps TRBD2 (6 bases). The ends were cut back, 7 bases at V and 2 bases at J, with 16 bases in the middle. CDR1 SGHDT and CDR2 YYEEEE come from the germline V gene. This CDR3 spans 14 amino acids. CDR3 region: CASQEAGTPYEQYF. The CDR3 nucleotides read TGTGCCAGCCAAGAAGCGGGTACACCCTACGAGCAGTACTTC.

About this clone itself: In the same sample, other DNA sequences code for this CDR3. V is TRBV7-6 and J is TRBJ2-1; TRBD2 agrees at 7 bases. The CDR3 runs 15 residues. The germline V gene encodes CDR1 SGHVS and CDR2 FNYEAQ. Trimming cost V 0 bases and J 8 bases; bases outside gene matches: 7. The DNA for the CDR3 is TGTGCCAGCAGCTTAGCGTTAGGACTAGTAGATGAGCAGTTCTTC. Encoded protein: CASSLALGLVDEQFF.

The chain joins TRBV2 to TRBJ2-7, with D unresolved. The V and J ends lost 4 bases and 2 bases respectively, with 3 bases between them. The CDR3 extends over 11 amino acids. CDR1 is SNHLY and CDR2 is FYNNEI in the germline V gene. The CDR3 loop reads CASSVAYEQYF. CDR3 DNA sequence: TGTGCCAGCAGTGTCGCCTACGAGCAGTACTTC.

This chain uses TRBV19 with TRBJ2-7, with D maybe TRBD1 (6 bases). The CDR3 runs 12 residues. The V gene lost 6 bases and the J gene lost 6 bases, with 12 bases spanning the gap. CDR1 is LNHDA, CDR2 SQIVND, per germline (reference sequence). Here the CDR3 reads CASSSTGPEQYF. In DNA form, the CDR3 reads TGTGCCAGTAGCTCTACAGGGCCCGAGCAGTACTTC. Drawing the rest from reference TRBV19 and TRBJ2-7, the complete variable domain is DGGITQSPKYLFRKEGQNVTLSCEQNLNHDAMYWYRQDPGQGLRLIYYSQIVNDFQKGDIAEGYSVSREKKESFPLTVTSAQKNPTAFYLCASSSTGPEQYFGPGTRLTVT.

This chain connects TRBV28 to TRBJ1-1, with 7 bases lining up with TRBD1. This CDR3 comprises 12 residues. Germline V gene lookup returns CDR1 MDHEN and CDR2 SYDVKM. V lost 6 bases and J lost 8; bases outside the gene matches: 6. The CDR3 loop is CASRRRDREAFF. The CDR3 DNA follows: TGTGCCAGCAGGCGGAGGGACAGAGAAGCTTTCTTT.

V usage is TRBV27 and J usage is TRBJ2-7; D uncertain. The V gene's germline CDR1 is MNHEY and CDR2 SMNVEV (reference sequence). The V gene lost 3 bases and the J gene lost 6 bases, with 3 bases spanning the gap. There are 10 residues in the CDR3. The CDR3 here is CASSFPEQYF. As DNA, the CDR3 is TGTGCCAGCAGTTTTCCCGAGCAGTACTTC.

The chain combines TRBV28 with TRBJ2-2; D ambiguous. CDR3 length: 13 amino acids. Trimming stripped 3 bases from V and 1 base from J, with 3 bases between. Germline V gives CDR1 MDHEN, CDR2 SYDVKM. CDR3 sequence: CASSFLNTGELFF. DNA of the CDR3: TGTGCCAGCAGTTTCCTGAACACCGGGGAGCTGTTTTTT. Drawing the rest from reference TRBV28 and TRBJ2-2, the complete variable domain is DVKVTQSSRYLVKRTGEKVFLECVQDMDHENMFWYRQDPGLGLRLIYFSYDVKMKEKGDIPEGYSVSREKKERFSLILESASTNQTSMYLCASSFLNTGELFFGEGSRLTVL.

The chain's CDR3 is CASSLRGGTEAFF. CDR3 DNA sequence: TGTGCCAGCAGTTTACGAGGGGGCACTGAAGCTTTCTTT. V and J are TRBV27 and TRBJ1-1, with D tentatively TRBD1 (6 bases). Deletions cut 2 bases from V and 4 bases from J, with 8 bases between. The germline CDR1 and CDR2 sequences are MNHEY and SMNVEV (reference sequence). CDR3 length: 13 amino acids.

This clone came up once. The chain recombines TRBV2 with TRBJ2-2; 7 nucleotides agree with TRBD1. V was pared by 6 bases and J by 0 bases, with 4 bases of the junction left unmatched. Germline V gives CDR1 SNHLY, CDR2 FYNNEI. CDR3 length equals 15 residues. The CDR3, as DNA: TGTGCCAGCAGGGGGACAGACACGAACACCGGGGAGCTGTTTTTT. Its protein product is CASRGTDTNTGELFF.

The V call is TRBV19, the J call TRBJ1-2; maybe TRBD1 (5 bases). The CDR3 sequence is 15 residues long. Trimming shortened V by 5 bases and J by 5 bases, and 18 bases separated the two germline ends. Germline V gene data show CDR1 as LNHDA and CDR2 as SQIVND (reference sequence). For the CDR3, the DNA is TGTGCCAGTAGTCCAGCCGGGGCCTCTTGGTATGGCTACACCTTC. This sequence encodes CASSPAGASWYGYTF.

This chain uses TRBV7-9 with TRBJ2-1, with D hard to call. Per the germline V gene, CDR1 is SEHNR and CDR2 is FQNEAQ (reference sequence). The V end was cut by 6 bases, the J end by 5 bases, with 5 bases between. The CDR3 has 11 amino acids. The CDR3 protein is CASRPDNEQFF. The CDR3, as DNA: TGTGCCAGCAGACCAGACAATGAGCAGTTCTTC.

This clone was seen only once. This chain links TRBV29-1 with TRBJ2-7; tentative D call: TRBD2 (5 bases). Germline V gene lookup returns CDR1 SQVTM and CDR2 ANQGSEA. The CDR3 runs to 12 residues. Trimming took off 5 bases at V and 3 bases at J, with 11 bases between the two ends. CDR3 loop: CSVPGINYEQYF. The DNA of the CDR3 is TGCAGCGTTCCCGGGATAAACTACGAGCAGTACTTC.

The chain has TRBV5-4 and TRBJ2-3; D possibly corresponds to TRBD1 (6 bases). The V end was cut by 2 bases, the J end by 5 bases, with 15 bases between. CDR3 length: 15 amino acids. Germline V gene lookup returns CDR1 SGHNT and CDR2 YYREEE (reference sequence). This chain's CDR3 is CASSFYWTAGDTQYF. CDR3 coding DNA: TGTGCCAGCAGCTTCTACTGGACAGCTGGAGATACGCAGTATTTT. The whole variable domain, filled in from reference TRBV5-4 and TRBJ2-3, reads ETGVTQSPTHLIKTRGQQVTLRCSSQSGHNTVSWYQQALGQGPQFIFQYYREEENGRGNFPPRFSGLQFPNYSSELNVNALELDDSALYLCASSFYWTAGDTQYFGPGTRLTVL.

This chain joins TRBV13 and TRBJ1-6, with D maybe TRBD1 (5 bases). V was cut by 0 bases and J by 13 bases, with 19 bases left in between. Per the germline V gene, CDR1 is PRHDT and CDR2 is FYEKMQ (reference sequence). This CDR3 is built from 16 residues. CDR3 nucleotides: TGTGCCAGCAGCTTAGGCTCCGGGACGCACAGTCCCCCCCTCCACTTT. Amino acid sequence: CASSLGSGTHSPPLHF.

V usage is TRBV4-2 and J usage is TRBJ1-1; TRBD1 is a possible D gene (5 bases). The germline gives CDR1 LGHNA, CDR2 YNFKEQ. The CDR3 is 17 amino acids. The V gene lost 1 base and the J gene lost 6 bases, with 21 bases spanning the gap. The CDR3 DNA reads TGTGCCAGCAGCCAAGTTTACAAGGAGGGGAGCCAAGCTGAAGCTTTCTTT. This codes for CASSQVYKEGSQAEAFF.

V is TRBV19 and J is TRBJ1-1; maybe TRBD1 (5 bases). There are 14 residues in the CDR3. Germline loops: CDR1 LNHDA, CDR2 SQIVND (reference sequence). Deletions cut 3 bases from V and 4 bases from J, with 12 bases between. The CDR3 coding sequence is TGTGCCAGTAGTATCAGGGATTGGGGCACTGAAGCTTTCTTT. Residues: CASSIRDWGTEAFF.

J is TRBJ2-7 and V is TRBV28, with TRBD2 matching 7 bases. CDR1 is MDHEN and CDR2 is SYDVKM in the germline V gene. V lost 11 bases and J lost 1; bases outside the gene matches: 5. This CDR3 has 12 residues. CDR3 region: CAAGDPSYEQYF. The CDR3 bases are TGTGCCGCGGGGGATCCGTCCTACGAGCAGTACTTC.

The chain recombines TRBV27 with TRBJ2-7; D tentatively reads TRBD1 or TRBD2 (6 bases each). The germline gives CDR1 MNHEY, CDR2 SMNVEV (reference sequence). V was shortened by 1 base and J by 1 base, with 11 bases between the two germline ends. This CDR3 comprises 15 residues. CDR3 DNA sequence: TGTGCCAGCAGTTTATTGGGGGGCGAATCCTACGAGCAGTACTTC. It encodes CASSLLGGESYEQYF.

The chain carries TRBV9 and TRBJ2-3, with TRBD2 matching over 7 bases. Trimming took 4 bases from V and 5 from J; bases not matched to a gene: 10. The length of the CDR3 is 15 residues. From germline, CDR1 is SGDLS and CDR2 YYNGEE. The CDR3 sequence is CASSPWVGGEDTQYF. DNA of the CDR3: TGTGCCAGCAGCCCCTGGGTGGGAGGGGAAGATACGCAGTATTTT.

In nucleotides, the CDR3 is TGTGCCAGCAGTTTCTTACAGGGGGCGCCTGCTAATGAAAAACTGTTTTTT. This codes for CASSFLQGAPANEKLFF. This chain joins TRBV28 and TRBJ1-4; 9 bases line up with TRBD1. The V gene end was trimmed by 3 bases and the J gene end by 3 bases; junction bases not matched to a gene: 8. Germline V gives CDR1 MDHEN, CDR2 SYDVKM. CDR3 length equals 17 residues. Based on the CDR3 plus reference TRBV28 and TRBJ1-4, the full variable domain is DVKVTQSSRYLVKRTGEKVFLECVQDMDHENMFWYRQDPGLGLRLIYFSYDVKMKEKGDIPEGYSVSREKKERFSLILESASTNQTSMYLCASSFLQGAPANEKLFFGSGTQLSVL.

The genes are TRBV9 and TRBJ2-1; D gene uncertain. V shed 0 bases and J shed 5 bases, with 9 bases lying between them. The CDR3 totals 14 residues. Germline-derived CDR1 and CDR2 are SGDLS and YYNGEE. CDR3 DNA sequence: TGTGCCAGCAGCGTAGCCGCGCTCCACAATGAGCAGTTCTTC. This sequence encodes CASSVAALHNEQFF. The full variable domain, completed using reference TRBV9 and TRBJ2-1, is DSGVTQTPKHLITATGQRVTLRCSPRSGDLSVYWYQQSLDQGLQFLIQYYNGEERAKGNILERFSAQQFPDLHSELNLSSLELGDSALYFCASSVAALHNEQFFGPGTRLTVL.

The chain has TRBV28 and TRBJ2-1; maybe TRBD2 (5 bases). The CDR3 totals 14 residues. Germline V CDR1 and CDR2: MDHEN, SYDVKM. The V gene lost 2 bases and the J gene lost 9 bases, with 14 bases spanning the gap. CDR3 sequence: CASSLAAGVSEQFF. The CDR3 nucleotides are TGTGCCAGCAGTTTAGCGGCGGGTGTTTCTGAGCAGTTCTTC.

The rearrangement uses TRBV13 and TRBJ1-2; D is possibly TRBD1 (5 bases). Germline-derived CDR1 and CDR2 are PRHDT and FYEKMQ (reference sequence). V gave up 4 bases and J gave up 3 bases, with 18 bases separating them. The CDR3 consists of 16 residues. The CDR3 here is CASSSGPGSRDYGYTF. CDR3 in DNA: TGTGCCAGCAGCTCGGGCCCAGGGAGCAGAGACTATGGCTACACCTTC.